Each of the 5 T cell receptor beta chains below was sequenced from the same sample in a study of radiotherapy plus CTLA-4 blockade in lung cancer. Repertoires were generated with immunoSEQ multiplex PCR, while TCRdb's copy carries only in-frame clones and drops some. This sample has about 85,000 clones, with approximately 83% found just once. The specimen comprised peripheral blood, sampled from a patient treated with radiotherapy plus ipilimumab. All receptors derive from a human donor with non-small cell lung cancer who had a partial response to radiotherapy plus ipilimumab.

The chain employs TRBV7-2 and TRBJ2-7; 12 bases are shared with TRBD2. Germline V gene sequence: CDR1 SGHTA, CDR2 FQGNSA. CDR3 length: 17 amino acids. The ends lost 1 base at V and 2 bases at J; junction bases unmatched: 6. CDR3 sequence: CASSLEGLAGPPYEQYF. In DNA form, the CDR3 reads TGTGCCAGCAGCTTAGAGGGACTAGCGGGTCCTCCCTACGAGCAGTACTTC.

This chain joins TRBV19 and TRBJ2-1, with 12 bases matching TRBD2. This CDR3 region has 15 residues. CDR1 LNHDA and CDR2 SQIVND come from the germline V gene (reference sequence). V lost 5 bases and J lost 5; bases outside the gene matches: 4. Written as DNA, the CDR3 is TGTGCCAGTAGTCATACTAGCGGGAGGAACAATGAGCAGTTCTTC. It codes for CASSHTSGRNNEQFF.

The V and J genes are TRBV25-1 and TRBJ1-3; unclear D gene. The CDR3 consists of 14 residues. The germline V gene has CDR1 MGHDK and CDR2 SYGVNS. V lost 2 bases, J lost 4 bases, and 9 bases lay in between. The DNA of the CDR3 is TGTGCCAGCAGTGAAGGAGGGAGAGGAAACACCATATATTTT. This encodes CASSEGGRGNTIYF.

This clone was found once. The chain joins TRBV4-2 to TRBJ1-6, with TRBD1 matching 9 bases. Germline lookup yields CDR1 LGHNA and CDR2 YNFKEQ. The CDR3 is made up of 15 amino acids. V dropped 0 bases and J dropped 10; count of bases not matched to a gene: 4. The CDR3 is CASSQERTGVSPLHF. DNA of the CDR3: TGTGCCAGCAGCCAAGAACGGACAGGGGTATCACCCCTCCACTTT.

The gene calls are TRBV28 and TRBJ1-6, with D possibly TRBD1 on 6 matching bases. CDR3 length equals 16 residues. In germline, CDR1 is MDHEN, CDR2 SYDVKM. Trimming took 3 bases from V and 1 from J, leaving 10 bases between them. The CDR3 here is CASSLGTGSYNSPLHF. The DNA for the CDR3 is TGTGCCAGCAGTTTGGGTACAGGGTCCTATAATTCACCCCTCCACTTT.